One sample yielded the 5 T cell receptor beta chains listed below, sequenced in a study of control samples from healthy donors and cancer patients. Profiled with immunoSEQ multiplex PCR; TCRdb holds only in-frame clones, not every one. The profile shows 150,000 to 200,000 clones, 91% of them singletons. Sequenced input: blood. Receptors were obtained from a woman in her 30s in good health.

V usage is TRBV11-1 and J usage is TRBJ2-5; TRBD1 matches at 9 bases. Per germline, CDR1 SGHAT and CDR2 FQDESV (reference sequence). The CDR3 contains 14 residues. V was clipped by 5 bases and J by 1 base; unmatched bases: 2. The CDR3 sequence: CASSPQGAQETQYF. The CDR3 DNA reads TGTGCCAGCAGCCCACAGGGGGCCCAAGAGACCCAGTACTTC.

The chain recombines TRBV6-1 with TRBJ1-4, with D possibly matching TRBD1 (5 bases). Germline V lookup: CDR1 MNHNS, CDR2 SASEGT. V lost 2 bases, J lost 7 bases, and 17 bases lay in between. CDR3 length: 16 amino acids. The CDR3 loop reads CASSEPRSRVPEKLFF. Here the CDR3 DNA reads TGTGCCAGCAGTGAACCACGGAGCAGGGTCCCTGAAAAACTGTTTTTT.

J is TRBJ1-1 and V is TRBV27, with D maybe TRBD1 (6 bases). Germline CDR1 and CDR2: MNHEY and SMNVEV (reference sequence). V was cut by 0 bases and J by 2 bases, with 10 bases left in between. The CDR3 covers 15 residues. The CDR3 bases are TGTGCCAGCAGTTTATCAGGGGGAGCTAACACTGAAGCTTTCTTT. Amino acids: CASSLSGGANTEAFF.

The chain is built from TRBV24-1 and TRBJ1-3; weak D call: TRBD1 (5 bases). The ends were cut back, 3 bases at V and 2 bases at J, with 13 bases in the middle. This CDR3 has 16 amino acids. Germline V gene sequence: CDR1 KGHDR, CDR2 SFDVKD. CDR3 nucleotides: TGTGCCACCAGTGATCGCGACAGAAACCCTGGAAACACCATATATTTT. Translating gives CATSDRDRNPGNTIYF.

This chain joins TRBV27 and TRBJ2-7; 7 nucleotides line up with TRBD1. Germline-derived CDR1 and CDR2 are MNHEY and SMNVEV (reference sequence). The ends lost 0 bases at V and 7 bases at J; junction bases unmatched: 3. This CDR3 has 13 amino acids. In DNA, the CDR3 is TGTGCCAGCAGTTTATCCCGACAGGGTGAGCAGTACTTC. Protein product: CASSLSRQGEQYF.